Described below is a single T cell receptor beta chain sequence and its context. The record originates from a study of blood T cell repertoires in COVID-19. Libraries were prepared by immunoSEQ multiplex PCR; TCRdb keeps only in-frame clonotypes and omits some of them. The data contain about 20,000 clones, 80% to 90% of them singletons. Unmatched junction bases numbered 6, after V lost 4 bases and J lost 1 base. Germline-derived CDR1 and CDR2 are SGHTS and YDEGEE. CDR3 size: 17 residues. This sequence originates from a human donor in a cohort sampled during active COVID-19. The sequenced material came from peripheral blood. The chain carries TRBV5-8 and TRBJ2-1; 12 bases match TRBD2. The CDR3 nucleotides read TGTGCCAGCAGCCGTGGACTAGCGGGATGGTCCTACAATGAGCAGTTCTTC. Residues: CASSRGLAGWSYNEQFF.